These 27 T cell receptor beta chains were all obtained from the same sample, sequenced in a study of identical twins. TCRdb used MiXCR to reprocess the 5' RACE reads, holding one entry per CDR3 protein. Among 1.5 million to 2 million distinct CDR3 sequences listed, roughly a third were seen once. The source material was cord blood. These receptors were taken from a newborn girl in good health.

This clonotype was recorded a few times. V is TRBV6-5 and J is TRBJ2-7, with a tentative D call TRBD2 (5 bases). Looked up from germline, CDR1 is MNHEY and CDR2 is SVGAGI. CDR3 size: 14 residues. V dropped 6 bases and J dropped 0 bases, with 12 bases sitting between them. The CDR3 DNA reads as TGTGCCAGCAGGAGGGCAGCCTCCTCCTACGAGCAGTACTTC. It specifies CASRRAASSYEQYF.

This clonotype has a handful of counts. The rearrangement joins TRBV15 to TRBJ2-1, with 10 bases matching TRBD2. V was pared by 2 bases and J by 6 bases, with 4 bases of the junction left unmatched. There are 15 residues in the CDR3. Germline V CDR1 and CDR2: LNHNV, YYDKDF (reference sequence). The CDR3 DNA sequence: TGTGCCACCAGCAGATTAGCGGGAGGTATCAATGAGCAGTTCTTC. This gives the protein CATSRLAGGINEQFF.

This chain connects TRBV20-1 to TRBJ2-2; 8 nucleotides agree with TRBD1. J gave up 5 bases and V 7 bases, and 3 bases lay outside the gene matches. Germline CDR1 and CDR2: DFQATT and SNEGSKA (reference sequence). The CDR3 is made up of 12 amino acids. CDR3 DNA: TGCAGTGTACGACAGGGGACCGGGGAGCTGTTTTTT. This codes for CSVRQGTGELFF.

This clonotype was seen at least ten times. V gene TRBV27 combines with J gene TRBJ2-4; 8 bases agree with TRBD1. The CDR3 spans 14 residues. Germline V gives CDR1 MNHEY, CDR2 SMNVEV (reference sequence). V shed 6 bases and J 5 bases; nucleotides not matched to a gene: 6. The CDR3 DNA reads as TGTGCCAGCAGCTCGGACAGGGAGGAAAACATTCAGTACTTC. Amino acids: CASSSDREENIQYF.

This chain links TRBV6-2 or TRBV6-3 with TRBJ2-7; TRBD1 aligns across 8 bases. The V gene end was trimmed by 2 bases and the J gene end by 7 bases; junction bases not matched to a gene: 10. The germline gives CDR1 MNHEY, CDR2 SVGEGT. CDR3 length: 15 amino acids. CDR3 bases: TGTGCCAGCAGTTACCTCGACAGGGGTGGTAATGAGCAGTACTTC. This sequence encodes CASSYLDRGGNEQYF.

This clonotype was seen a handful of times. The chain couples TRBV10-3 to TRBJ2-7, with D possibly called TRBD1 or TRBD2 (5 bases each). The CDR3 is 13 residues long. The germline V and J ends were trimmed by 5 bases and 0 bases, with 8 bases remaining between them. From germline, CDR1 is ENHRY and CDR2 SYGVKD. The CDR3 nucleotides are TGTGCCATCAGTCGGGACGGCTCCTACGAGCAGTACTTC. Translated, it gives CAISRDGSYEQYF.

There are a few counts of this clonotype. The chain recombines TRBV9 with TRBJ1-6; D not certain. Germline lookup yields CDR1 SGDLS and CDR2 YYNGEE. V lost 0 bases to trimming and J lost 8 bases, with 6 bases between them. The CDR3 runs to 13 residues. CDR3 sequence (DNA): TGTGCCAGCAGCGTAGCTACCGATTCACCCCTCCACTTT. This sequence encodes CASSVATDSPLHF.

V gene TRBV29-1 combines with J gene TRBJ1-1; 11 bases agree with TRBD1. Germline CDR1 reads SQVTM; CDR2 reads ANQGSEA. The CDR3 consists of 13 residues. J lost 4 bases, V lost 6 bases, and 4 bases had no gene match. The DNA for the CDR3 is TGCAGCGTAAGGGGGACAGGGGGCACTGAAGCTTTCTTT. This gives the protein CSVRGTGGTEAFF.

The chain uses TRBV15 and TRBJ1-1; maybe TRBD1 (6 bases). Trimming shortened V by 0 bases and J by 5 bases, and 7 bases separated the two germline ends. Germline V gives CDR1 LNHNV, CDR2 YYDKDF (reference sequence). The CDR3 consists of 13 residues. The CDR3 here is CATSRETGTEAFF. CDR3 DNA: TGTGCCACCAGCAGAGAAACAGGGACTGAAGCTTTCTTT. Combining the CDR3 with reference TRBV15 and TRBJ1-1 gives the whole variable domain DAMVIQNPRYQVTQFGKPVTLSCSQTLNHNVMYWYQQKSSQAPKLLFHYYDKDFNNEADTPDNFQSRRPNTSFCFLDIRSPGLGDTAMYLCATSRETGTEAFFGQGTRLTVV.

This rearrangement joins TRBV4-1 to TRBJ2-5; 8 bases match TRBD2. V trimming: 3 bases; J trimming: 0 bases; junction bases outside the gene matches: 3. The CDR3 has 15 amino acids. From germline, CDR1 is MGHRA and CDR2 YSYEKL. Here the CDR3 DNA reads TGCGCCAGCAGCCAGGCTAGCGGGTACCAAGAGACCCAGTACTTC. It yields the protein CASSQASGYQETQYF.

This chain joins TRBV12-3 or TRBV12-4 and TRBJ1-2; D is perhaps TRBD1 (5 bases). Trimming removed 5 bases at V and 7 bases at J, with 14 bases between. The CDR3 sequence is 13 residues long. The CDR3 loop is CASSHRYIGGYTF. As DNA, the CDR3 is TGTGCCAGCAGTCACAGGTATATCGGTGGCTACACCTTC.

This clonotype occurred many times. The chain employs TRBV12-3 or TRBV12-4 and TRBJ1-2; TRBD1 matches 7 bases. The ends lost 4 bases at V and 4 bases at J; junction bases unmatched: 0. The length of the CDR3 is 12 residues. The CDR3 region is CASSWDSYGYTF. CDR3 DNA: TGTGCCAGCAGTTGGGACAGCTATGGCTACACCTTC.

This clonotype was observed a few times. The CDR3 DNA follows: TGTGCCAGCAGTGCTTTAGGGAGCTCCTACAATGAGCAGTTCTTC. Residues: CASSALGSSYNEQFF. This chain links TRBV25-1 with TRBJ2-1; perhaps TRBD2 as D (5 bases). Trimming stripped 4 bases from V and 0 bases from J, with 10 bases between. The length of the CDR3 is 15 residues. The germline CDR1 and CDR2 sequences are MGHDK and SYGVNS.

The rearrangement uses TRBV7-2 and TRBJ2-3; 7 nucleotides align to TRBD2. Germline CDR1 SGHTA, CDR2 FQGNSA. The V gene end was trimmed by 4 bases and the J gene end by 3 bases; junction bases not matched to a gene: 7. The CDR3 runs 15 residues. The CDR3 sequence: CASSSTLGGTDTQYF. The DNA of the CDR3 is TGTGCCAGCAGCTCGACCCTGGGGGGGACAGATACGCAGTATTTT.

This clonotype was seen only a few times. CDR3 loop: CASSLLVAGGFHEQYF. The CDR3 nucleotides read TGTGCCAGCAGCTTGTTGGTAGCGGGGGGTTTCCACGAGCAGTACTTC. The chain uses TRBV5-4 and TRBJ2-7, with TRBD2 matching over 10 bases. Germline CDR1 and CDR2: SGHNT and YYREEE (reference sequence). The CDR3 is made up of 16 amino acids. V was pared by 1 base and J by 5 bases, with 9 bases of the junction left unmatched.

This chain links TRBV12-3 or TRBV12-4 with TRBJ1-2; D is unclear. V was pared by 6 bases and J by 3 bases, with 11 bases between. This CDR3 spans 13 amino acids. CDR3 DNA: TGTGCCAGCAGCACCCAATCGTACTATGGCTACACCTTC. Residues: CASSTQSYYGYTF.

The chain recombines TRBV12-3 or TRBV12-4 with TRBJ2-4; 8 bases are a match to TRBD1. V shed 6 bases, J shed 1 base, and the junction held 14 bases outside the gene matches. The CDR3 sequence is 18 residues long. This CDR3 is CASSPRDGQGVAKNIQYF. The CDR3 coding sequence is TGTGCCAGCAGCCCCCGAGACGGACAGGGAGTTGCCAAAAACATTCAGTACTTC.

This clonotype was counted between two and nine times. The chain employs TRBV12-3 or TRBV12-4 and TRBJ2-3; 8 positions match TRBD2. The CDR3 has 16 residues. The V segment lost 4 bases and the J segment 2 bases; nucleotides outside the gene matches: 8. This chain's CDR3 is CASSSIAGTYTDTQYF. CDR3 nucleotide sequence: TGTGCCAGCAGTTCGATAGCGGGGACTTACACAGATACGCAGTATTTT.

The CDR3 bases are TGTGCCATCAGTGAGTCGCCAGGGTCCGGGGAGCTGTTTTTT. This encodes CAISESPGSGELFF. This chain connects TRBV10-3 to TRBJ2-2, with D perhaps matching TRBD1 (5 bases). Trimming removed 0 bases from V and 6 bases from J, with 8 bases in between. In germline, CDR1 is ENHRY, CDR2 SYGVKD. This CDR3 region has 14 residues.

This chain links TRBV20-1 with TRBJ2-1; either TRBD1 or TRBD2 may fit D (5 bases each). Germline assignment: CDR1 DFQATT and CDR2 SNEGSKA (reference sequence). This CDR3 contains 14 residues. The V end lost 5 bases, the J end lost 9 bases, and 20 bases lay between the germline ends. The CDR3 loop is CSAYGAILMGEQFF. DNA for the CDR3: TGCAGTGCTTACGGGGCCATATTGATGGGTGAGCAGTTCTTC.

CDR3 DNA: TGTGCCAGCAGCTTGGGACACCAGAACACTGAAGCTTTCTTT. It is translated as CASSLGHQNTEAFF. The chain combines TRBV5-5 with TRBJ1-1; D gene ambiguous. Germline-derived CDR1 and CDR2 are SGHKS and YYEKEE (reference sequence). V was shortened by 0 bases and J by 1 base, with 7 bases between the two germline ends. This CDR3 has 14 amino acids.

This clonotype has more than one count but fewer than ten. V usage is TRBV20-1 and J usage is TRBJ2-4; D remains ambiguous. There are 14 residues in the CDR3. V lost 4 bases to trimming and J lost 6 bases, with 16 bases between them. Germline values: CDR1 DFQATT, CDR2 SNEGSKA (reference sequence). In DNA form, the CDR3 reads TGCAGTGCTACCCTTGAGCCAGTGCGAAACATTCAGTACTTC. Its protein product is CSATLEPVRNIQYF.

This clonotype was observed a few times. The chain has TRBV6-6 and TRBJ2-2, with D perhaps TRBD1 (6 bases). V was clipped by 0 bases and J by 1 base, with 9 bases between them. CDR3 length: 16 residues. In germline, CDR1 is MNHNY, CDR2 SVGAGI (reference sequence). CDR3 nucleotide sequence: TGTGCCAGCAGTTACTCTAGCAGGGGGAACACCGGGGAGCTGTTTTTT. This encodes CASSYSSRGNTGELFF.

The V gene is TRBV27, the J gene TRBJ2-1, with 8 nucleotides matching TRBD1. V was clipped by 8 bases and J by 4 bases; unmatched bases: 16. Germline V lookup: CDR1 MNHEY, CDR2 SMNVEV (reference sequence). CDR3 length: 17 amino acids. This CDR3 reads CASRDRITGGDYNEQFF. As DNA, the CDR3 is TGTGCCAGCCGGGACAGGATTACTGGCGGGGATTACAATGAGCAGTTCTTC.

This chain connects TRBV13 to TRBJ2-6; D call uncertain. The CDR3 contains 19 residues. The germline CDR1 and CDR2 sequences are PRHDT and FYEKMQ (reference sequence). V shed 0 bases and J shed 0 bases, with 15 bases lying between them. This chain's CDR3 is CASSLGITRPRSGANVLTF. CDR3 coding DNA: TGTGCCAGCAGCTTAGGTATAACGAGACCCCGCTCTGGGGCCAACGTCCTGACTTTC.

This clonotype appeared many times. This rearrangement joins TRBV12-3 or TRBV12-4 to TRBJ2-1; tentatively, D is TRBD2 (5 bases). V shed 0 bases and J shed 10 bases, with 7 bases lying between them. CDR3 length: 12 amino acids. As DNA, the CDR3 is TGTGCCAGCAGTTTAGCGGGAGTGGAGCAGTTCTTC. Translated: CASSLAGVEQFF.

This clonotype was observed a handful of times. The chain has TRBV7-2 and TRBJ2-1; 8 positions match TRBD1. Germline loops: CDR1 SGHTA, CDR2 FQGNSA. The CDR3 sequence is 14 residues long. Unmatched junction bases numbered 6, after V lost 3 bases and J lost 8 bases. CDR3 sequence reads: CASSFRHRGYEQFF. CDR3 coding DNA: TGTGCCAGCAGCTTTCGTCACAGGGGGTATGAGCAGTTCTTC.